Each of the 17 T cell receptor beta chains below was sequenced from the same sample in a study of CD8 T cells in Susac syndrome. When the RNA was reverse transcribed, random hexamers were used with an input of about 0.5 to 1 ug. MiXCR, run by TCRdb on the immunoSEQ multiplex PCR reads, gives a single entry per CDR3 protein. The top ten hold about 0.11% of the sample, which has 140,000 or so distinct CDR3 sequences, approximately 95% seen once. Input material: CD4+ T cells from PBMCs. These receptors originate from a human donor with multiple sclerosis.

This clonotype was detected only once. The J gene is TRBJ2-1, the V gene TRBV6-1, with D tentatively TRBD1 (6 bases). The CDR3 is made up of 16 amino acids. The V gene's germline CDR1 is MNHNS and CDR2 SASEGT. Trimming removed 3 bases at V and 2 bases at J, with 14 bases between. Written as DNA, the CDR3 is TGTGCCAGCAGTGAGGAAGGACAGCAGCCCTACAATGAGCAGTTCTTC. It translates to CASSEEGQQPYNEQFF.

The CDR3 loop is CASSDRDGADEQYF. CDR3 DNA: TGTGCCAGCAGCGATAGGGACGGTGCGGACGAGCAGTACTTC. The chain carries TRBV2 and TRBJ2-7, with D possibly called TRBD1 or TRBD2 (5 bases each). CDR3 length: 14 residues. The germline V and J ends were trimmed by 6 bases and 5 bases, with 17 bases remaining between them. Germline V gene lookup returns CDR1 SNHLY and CDR2 FYNNEI.

CDR3 nucleotides: TGTGCCAGCAGGGCGGGAGGGCCAGATACGCAGTATTTT. This gives the protein CASRAGGPDTQYF. The chain combines TRBV12-3 or TRBV12-4 with TRBJ2-3; 9 bases align to TRBD2. CDR3 length equals 13 residues. V lost 6 bases, J lost 4 bases, and 2 bases stayed unmatched.

Here the CDR3 reads CASSRLAGDNEQFF. CDR3 in DNA: TGTGCCAGCAGCCGACTAGCGGGGGATAATGAGCAGTTCTTC. V is TRBV3-1 and J is TRBJ2-1; 12 bases align to TRBD2. Germline V gene sequence: CDR1 LGHDT, CDR2 YNNKEL (reference sequence). J lost 7 bases, V lost 4 bases, and 2 bases had no gene match. This CDR3 is 14 amino acids long.

V and J are TRBV9 and TRBJ2-5, with D tentatively TRBD1 or TRBD2 (7 bases each). The CDR3 consists of 14 residues. Germline lookup yields CDR1 SGDLS and CDR2 YYNGEE. Trimming removed 4 bases at V and 4 bases at J, with 14 bases between. DNA for the CDR3: TGTGCCAGCAGCCGAGCAGGGGGGGGAGAGACCCAGTACTTC. This sequence encodes CASSRAGGGETQYF.

This clonotype has just a few counts. The chain employs TRBV19 and TRBJ1-5; maybe TRBD1 (5 bases). Between the trimmed V and J ends, which lost 5 bases and 2 bases, there was a span of 13 bases. The CDR3 sequence is 15 residues long. Germline V gene lookup returns CDR1 LNHDA and CDR2 SQIVND (reference sequence). CDR3 nucleotide sequence: TGTGCCAGTAGTTTTGGGGGAGTAGGCAATCAGCCCCAGCATTTT. Its translation: CASSFGGVGNQPQHF.

CDR3 in amino acids: CASSLETGRNSPLHF. The CDR3 nucleotides are TGTGCCAGCAGCCTCGAGACAGGGAGGAATTCACCCCTCCACTTT. The chain employs TRBV7-3 and TRBJ1-6; 7 bases match TRBD1. The CDR3 length is 15 residues. Looked up from germline, CDR1 is SGHTA and CDR2 is FQGTGA. After removal of 5 bases from V and 7 bases from J, the junction contained 8 bases not matched to a gene.

The chain is built from TRBV20-1 and TRBJ2-1, with TRBD2 matching 12 bases. The CDR3 contains 15 residues. Per germline, CDR1 DFQATT and CDR2 SNEGSKA (reference sequence). V shed 3 bases, J shed 8 bases, and the junction held 8 bases outside the gene matches. The CDR3, as DNA: TGCAGTGCTAGCCCTACTAGCGGGAGGATCTATGAGCAGTTCTTC. Protein sequence: CSASPTSGRIYEQFF.

The gene calls are TRBV29-1 and TRBJ2-4; D gene ambiguous. Germline-derived CDR1 and CDR2 are SQVTM and ANQGSEA. Deletions cut 8 bases from V and 2 bases from J, with 7 bases between. This CDR3 contains 11 residues. The CDR3 reads CSLKTKNIQYF. As DNA, the CDR3 is TGCAGCCTAAAGACCAAAAACATTCAGTACTTC.

In DNA form, the CDR3 reads TGTGCCAGCAGGGGAGTTACGGACATCCCTAGTCAGCCCCAGCATTTT. Translating it yields CASRGVTDIPSQPQHF. This chain links TRBV12-3 or TRBV12-4 with TRBJ1-5; a weak D match, TRBD1 (5 bases). V gave up 6 bases and J gave up 6 bases, with 21 bases separating them. This CDR3 has 16 amino acids.

The chain couples TRBV20-1 to TRBJ2-7; 8 bases align to TRBD1. The CDR3 totals 14 residues. Losses at the gene ends were 5 bases for V and 2 bases for J; bases not matched to a gene: 8. Germline V gene lookup returns CDR1 DFQATT and CDR2 SNEGSKA (reference sequence). The chain's CDR3 is CSAPQGAHTYEQYF. CDR3 DNA: TGCAGTGCTCCCCAGGGGGCTCACACCTACGAGCAGTACTTC.

V is TRBV19 and J is TRBJ2-5, with 11 nucleotides matching TRBD1. With V trimmed by 5 bases and J by 5 bases, 4 bases remained unmatched. There are 14 residues in the CDR3. The germline V gene has CDR1 LNHDA and CDR2 SQIVND (reference sequence). The DNA for the CDR3 is TGTGCCAGTAGTCGGACAGGGGGCCTTGAGACCCAGTACTTC. Protein: CASSRTGGLETQYF.

This chain links TRBV27 with TRBJ2-6; 7 bases are shared with TRBD1. From germline, CDR1 is MNHEY and CDR2 SMNVEV (reference sequence). The CDR3 loop spans 15 amino acids. V was clipped by 6 bases and J by 4 bases; unmatched bases: 6. The CDR3 spells CASSHTGAGANVLTF. In nucleotides, the CDR3 is TGTGCCAGCAGCCACACAGGGGCAGGGGCCAACGTCCTGACTTTC.

The CDR3 DNA is TGTGCCAGCAGGACAGGGGGGCAATACGAGCAGTACTTC. This gives the protein CASRTGGQYEQYF. The chain is built from TRBV6-5 and TRBJ2-7; 9 bases fit TRBD1. V gave up 6 bases and J gave up 4 bases; unmatched junction bases: 4. Per the germline V gene, CDR1 is MNHEY and CDR2 is SVGAGI. The length of the CDR3 is 13 residues.

V and J are TRBV7-9 and TRBJ2-2; D remains unclear. Trimming left V 4 bases short and J 3 bases short, with 12 bases between. CDR1 is SEHNR, CDR2 FQNEAQ, per germline (reference sequence). This CDR3 has 15 amino acids. CDR3 sequence: CASSSWTDHTGELFF. As DNA, the CDR3 is TGTGCCAGCAGCTCCTGGACGGACCACACCGGGGAGCTGTTTTTT.

V usage is TRBV18 and J usage is TRBJ1-6; no reliable D call. Germline V gene sequence: CDR1 KGHSH, CDR2 LQKENI. There are 13 residues in the CDR3. Trimming removed 1 base at V and 8 bases at J, with 6 bases between. The CDR3: CASSPRYDSPLHF. The CDR3 DNA is TGTGCCAGCTCACCACGTTACGATTCACCCCTCCACTTT.

The V and J genes are TRBV20-1 and TRBJ1-5, with TRBD1 as a possible D gene (5 bases). CDR1 and CDR2 from the germline V gene are DFQATT and SNEGSKA (reference sequence). CDR3 size: 15 residues. V lost 0 bases to trimming and J lost 0 bases, with 9 bases between them. The CDR3 spells CSARDREFSNQPQHF. The CDR3 region has the DNA TGCAGTGCTAGAGACAGGGAGTTTAGCAATCAGCCCCAGCATTTT.